This T cell receptor beta chain was identified during a study of cytomegalovirus exposure and HLA in healthy donors. Study-level results: About 87% or about 30% of the time was how often most TCR beta V segments were productive, according to an earlier analysis. Later examination showed HLA-associated TCR beta chains had greater clonal expansion than equally common others.

As regards this clone: What it binds is not known.

Primers included in the PCR were 60 Vbeta and 13 Jbeta primers. Original processing methods: Around 80 million unique TCR beta chains, some 10 million of them shared, were counted by a later analysis. Sequencing used immunoSEQ multiplex PCR; TCRdb keeps in-frame clones, though not all of them. D and trimming come from the DNA, and the V and J calls and clone size come from that table. The table includes 120,000 or so clones, 80% detected once. V dropped 2 bases and J dropped 8; count of bases not matched to a gene: 7. The germline V gene has CDR1 MGHRA and CDR2 YSYEKL. The CDR3 totals 14 residues. This TCR came from a man aged 30-40 years in good health and CMV-seropositive. J is TRBJ1-2 and V is TRBV4-1, with TRBD1 identical over 8 bases. The specimen sequenced was PBMCs. CDR3 residues: CASSQQTGVGGYTF. DNA of the CDR3: TGCGCCAGCAGCCAACAGACAGGGGTAGGGGGCTACACCTTC.